This entry concerns a single TCR beta chain. Its specificity is not known. This sample is part of a study of T cell responses to AZD1222 COVID-19 vaccine. Study results and caveats: Spike-specific TCR breadth and depth were elevated following two AZD1222 doses. Recipients of AZD1222 seropositive at baseline numbered only 6 or 7. Within unmutated variant regions lay the reported targets of nearly half of spike-specific TCRs.

The table came from immunoSEQ multiplex PCR; TCRdb's copy has only in-frame clones and leaves some out. The table records 110,000 or so clones, approximately 86% of them present only once. This TCR came from an adult who received the AZD1222 COVID-19 vaccine. Sample: peripheral blood, taken 28 days after the second AZD1222 dose.

The chain's CDR3 is CATSSQAGTSLAEQFF. The CDR3 nucleotides are TGTGCCACCAGTAGCCAAGCCGGGACTAGCTTAGCTGAGCAGTTCTTC. The V call is TRBV24-1, the J call TRBJ2-1; the match to TRBD2 covers 9 bases. The germline V gene encodes CDR1 KGHDR and CDR2 SFDVKD. V was pared by 6 bases and J by 9 bases, with 14 bases of the junction left unmatched. The CDR3 spans 16 residues.